These T cell receptor beta chains were read from a single sample in a study of shared clonotypes between healthy human individuals. The table came from immunoSEQ multiplex PCR; TCRdb's copy has only in-frame clones and leaves some out. The sample yields about 2 million clones, roughly 94% seen once. The sequencing input was naive CD8+ T cells sorted from blood. Receptors originate from a man aged 18 to 29 in good health. The CDR3 runs from the conserved cysteine through the conserved F or W. D genes are given only for firm matches. The listing skips clone size in some rows; elsewhere it reads once, few, many or a size class.

j_call,v_call,d_call,clone_size,cdr3_nt,cdr3_aa
TRBJ2-3,TRBV2,TRBD1,NA,TGTGCCAGCAGTGAATTAAGGGGGCTCACAGATACGCAGTATTTT,CASSELRGLTDTQYF
TRBJ2-1,TRBV7-8,TRBD2,NA,TGTGCCAGCAGCTTAGCGGGACTATCAGACTACAATGAGCAGTTCTTC,CASSLAGLSDYNEQFF
TRBJ2-3,TRBV7-2,TRBD1,NA,TGTGCCAGCAGCCCCCCGGGAACCGGGACAGGGAGGCATACGCAGTATTTT,CASSPPGTGTGRHTQYF
TRBJ2-1,TRBV7-3,TRBD2,once,TGTGCCAGCAGCCCCAACCCCGGACTAGCGGGGAAAGGCAATGAGCAGTTCTTC,CASSPNPGLAGKGNEQFF
TRBJ2-7,TRBV7-2,TRBD1,NA,TGTGCCAGCAGCTTTTCCCGGGACAGGGCGTGGTCCTACGAGCAGTACTTC,CASSFSRDRAWSYEQYF
TRBJ1-1,TRBV7-8,NA,NA,TGTGCCAGCAGCTTAGAATTTCCGGGACTTAGTACTGAAGCTTTCTTT,CASSLEFPGLSTEAFF
TRBJ1-4,TRBV27,NA,NA,TGTGCCAGCAGTTTAAGTGGGAGGGTGGCGGAACTGTTTTTT,CASSLSGRVAELFF
TRBJ2-1,TRBV30,TRBD1,NA,TGTGCCTGGATCCACTATATAGACAGGGTGGACAATGAGCAGTTCTTC,CAWIHYIDRVDNEQFF
TRBJ2-4,TRBV7-9,NA,NA,TGTGCCAGCAGCTCAGGGGTCGCGAACATTCAGTACTTC,CASSSGVANIQYF
TRBJ2-7,TRBV11-1,NA,NA,TGTGCCAGCAGCTTAGATTTAGGAATTTACGAGCAGTACTTC,CASSLDLGIYEQYF
TRBJ2-3,TRBV6-5,NA,NA,TGTGCCAGCAGTTACTTTAGTGGAGATACGCAGTATTTT,CASSYFSGDTQYF
TRBJ2-7,TRBV5-6,NA,NA,TGTGCCAGCAGCTTAAAAGACACGGACTACGAGCAGTACTTC,CASSLKDTDYEQYF
TRBJ2-1,TRBV6-6,NA,NA,TGTGCCAGCAGTTACTCGATGGGTGGTTGGAATGAGCAGTTCTTC,CASSYSMGGWNEQFF
TRBJ2-7,TRBV5-8,NA,NA,TGTGCCAGCAGCTTGGCAGCGGAGGACTCCTACGAGCAGTACTTC,CASSLAAEDSYEQYF
TRBJ1-3,TRBV30,TRBD1,NA,TGTGCCTGGAGTACAGGGGGGATTCTAACCCCACAGATTGATTGGAATACTGGAAACACCATATATTTT,CAWSTGGILTPQIDWNTGNTIYF
TRBJ2-7,TRBV7-6,TRBD2,NA,TGTGCCAGCAGCGCCGGCGGGAGTTACGAGCAGTACTTC,CASSAGGSYEQYF
TRBJ2-2,TRBV7-9,NA,NA,TGTGCCAGCAGCTTACCGGGGGAGAACACCGGGGAGCTGTTTTTT,CASSLPGENTGELFF
TRBJ1-4,TRBV27,TRBD1,NA,TGTGCCACCGCGACAGGGTTAGGGGAAAAACTGTTTTTT,CATATGLGEKLFF
TRBJ1-2,TRBV19,NA,few,TGTGCCAGTGACCCGTATGGCTACACCTTC,CASDPYGYTF
TRBJ2-5,TRBV4-1,NA,NA,TGCGCCAGCAGCCCCCAACTTGTTGCCGGAGAGACCCAGTACTTC,CASSPQLVAGETQYF
TRBJ2-7,TRBV7-6,TRBD1,NA,TGTGCCAGCAGCTTAGGGGCGGGACAGGGACTCTACGAGCAGTACTTC,CASSLGAGQGLYEQYF
TRBJ1-1,TRBV4-3,NA,NA,TGCGCCAGCAGCCAAGACCAAGGGGCTGAAGCTTTCTTT,CASSQDQGAEAFF
TRBJ1-4,TRBV2,NA,NA,TGTGCCAGCAGCTCAATTGGGGGATCGAATGAAAAACTGTTTTTT,CASSSIGGSNEKLFF
TRBJ2-2,TRBV7-9,NA,NA,TGTGCCAGCCAAGACTCCGCGAACACCGGGGAGCTGTTTTTT,CASQDSANTGELFF
TRBJ2-3,TRBV27,TRBD2,NA,TGTGCCAGCAGTTTACTAGCGGGGGGGCCTGGCACAGATACGCAGTATTTT,CASSLLAGGPGTDTQYF
TRBJ2-1,TRBV9,TRBD2,NA,TGTGCCAGCAGCGAAAGCGGGGCTGCCAATGAGCAGTTCTTC,CASSESGAANEQFF
TRBJ2-5,TRBV27,NA,NA,TGTGCCAGCAGCTTCGGGAGGGAGGGGGCCCAAGAGACCCAGTACTTC,CASSFGREGAQETQYF
TRBJ2-7,TRBV30,TRBD1,once,TGTGCCTGTCACCGGGACAGCCTTCCCGAGCAGTACTTC,CACHRDSLPEQYF
TRBJ2-3,TRBV9,TRBD2,NA,TGTGCCAGCAGCGAAGGGACTAGCGGGAGTATGGATACGCAGTATTTT,CASSEGTSGSMDTQYF
TRBJ2-7,TRBV11-2,TRBD2,NA,TGTGCCAGCAGCTTAGATCCAGCGGGAGGCTACGAGCAGTACTTC,CASSLDPAGGYEQYF
TRBJ1-1,TRBV28,NA,NA,TGTGCCAGCAGTTTTCGTCCGAACACTGAAGCTTTCTTT,CASSFRPNTEAFF
TRBJ2-1,TRBV10-3,NA,NA,TGTGCCATCAGTGAAGGTGGGGGCCCCTACAATGAGCAGTTCTTC,CAISEGGGPYNEQFF
TRBJ2-5,TRBV2,NA,NA,TGTGCCAGCAGTGAAGCAGGGTGGGAGACCCAGTACTTC,CASSEAGWETQYF
TRBJ1-1,TRBV7-9,TRBD1,NA,TGTGCCAGCAGTACTACGACAGGGGCGAACACTGAAGCTTTCTTT,CASSTTTGANTEAFF
TRBJ2-5,TRBV28,TRBD1,NA,TGTGCCAGCAGTTATACAGGGGTGGGGCCCACGGGGACCCAGTACTTC,CASSYTGVGPTGTQYF
TRBJ2-7,TRBV7-9,TRBD2,NA,TGTGCCAGCAGCGGTTACAGGGCGGGAGGGCACGAGCAGTACTTC,CASSGYRAGGHEQYF
TRBJ1-6,TRBV14,NA,NA,TGTGCCAGCAGTTTCCAGGGCCTCGTCGGGTCACCCCTCCACTTT,CASSFQGLVGSPLHF
TRBJ1-1,TRBV19,NA,NA,TGTGCCAGTAGTATAGGGACAAGCGTCACTGAAGCTTTCTTT,CASSIGTSVTEAFF
TRBJ1-5,TRBV27,NA,NA,TGTGCCAGCAGTTTATATTACTCATGGCCCCAGCATTTT,CASSLYYSWPQHF
TRBJ2-2,TRBV4-3,TRBD1,NA,TGCGCCAGCAGCCTTCTATTACCGGACAGGGGAGATCGCAGGACCGGGGAGCTGTTTTTT,CASSLLLPDRGDRRTGELFF
TRBJ2-7,TRBV4-3,NA,NA,TGCGCCAGCAGCCAAGGAGAAATACTTTATGGCGAGCAGTACTTC,CASSQGEILYGEQYF
TRBJ2-1,TRBV19,TRBD2,NA,TGTGCCAGTAGTATTCCGGGGGCGGAGGCGTTTGTAGCGGGACCGTACAATGAGCAGTTCTTC,CASSIPGAEAFVAGPYNEQFF
TRBJ2-7,TRBV7-9,NA,NA,TGTGCCAGCAGGGGCAGGGACTACGAGCAGTACTTC,CASRGRDYEQYF
TRBJ1-1,TRBV5-1,NA,NA,TGCGCCAGCAGCCCGGTGGAGAACACTGAAGCTTTCTTT,CASSPVENTEAFF
TRBJ2-2,TRBV4-3,NA,NA,TGCGCCAGCAGCCGTCTTACGATGAACACCGGGGAGCTGTTTTTT,CASSRLTMNTGELFF
TRBJ2-7,TRBV27,TRBD1,once,TGTGCCAGCAGTTTATTGGGACAGTTGGGGGCCAACGAGCAGTACTTC,CASSLLGQLGANEQYF
TRBJ1-1,TRBV5-8,TRBD1,NA,TGTGCCAGCAGCTCGGGACAGGGGGTTAGTGAAGCTTTCTTT,CASSSGQGVSEAFF
TRBJ1-3,TRBV9,NA,NA,TGTGCCAGCAGCGTAAGCGGCAGCTCTGGAAACACCATATATTTT,CASSVSGSSGNTIYF
TRBJ2-5,TRBV2,NA,NA,TGTGCCAGCCTTACCACGGGACTGCAAGAGACCCAGTACTTC,CASLTTGLQETQYF
TRBJ2-3,TRBV6-4,NA,once,TGTGCCAGCAGTGACTCAGAAGTTTCTAGCACAGATACGCAGTATTTT,CASSDSEVSSTDTQYF
TRBJ2-1,TRBV27,NA,NA,TGTGCCAGCAGTTTATGGGGTCCCTCCTACAATGAGCAGTTCTTC,CASSLWGPSYNEQFF
TRBJ2-7,TRBV4-3,NA,once,TGCGCCAGCAGCCATATCTGGGACACTCCTTCCTACGAGCAGTACTTC,CASSHIWDTPSYEQYF
TRBJ2-7,TRBV5-5,TRBD1,NA,TGTGCCAGCAGCTTGGCCGGGGACAGTTCCTACGAGCAGTACTTC,CASSLAGDSSYEQYF
TRBJ1-6,TRBV7-6,TRBD1,NA,TGTGCCAGCAGCTTAGATGGCGACAGGGAAACACCCCTCCACTTT,CASSLDGDRETPLHF
TRBJ2-5,TRBV27,TRBD2,NA,TGTGCCAGCAGTTTCTGGACTAGCGCGGGTGAGACCCAGTACTTC,CASSFWTSAGETQYF